This is a list of T cell receptor beta chains from one sample in a study of T cell changes during pregnancy in multiple sclerosis. The repertoire was sequenced with immunoSEQ multiplex PCR; TCRdb's copy has only in-frame clones and lacks some. The data hold 30,000 to 40,000 clones, with 88% observed a single time. This sample comprised CD8+ T cells from peripheral blood mononuclear cells, obtained in the third trimester of pregnancy. The receptors derive from a female donor with multiple sclerosis, enrolled in a pregnancy study. CDR3s include the opening cysteine and the closing phenylalanine or tryptophan. Each record gives: D gene, V gene, J gene, CDR3 DNA, CDR3 protein. D genes are given only for firm matches.

d_gene: NA
v_gene: TRBV29-1
j_gene: TRBJ1-2
CDR3nt: TGCAGCGTTGAACTCCCAGACTATGGCTACACCTTC
CDR3aa: CSVELPDYGYTF

d_gene: NA
v_gene: TRBV19
j_gene: TRBJ2-1
CDR3nt: TGTGCCAGTAGTATAAGGGGTCCCCACAATGAGCAGTTCTTC
CDR3aa: CASSIRGPHNEQFF

d_gene: NA
v_gene: TRBV27
j_gene: TRBJ2-7
CDR3nt: TGTGCCAGCAGGCAGTCCCTCTCCTACGAGCAGTACTTC
CDR3aa: CASRQSLSYEQYF

d_gene: TRBD1
v_gene: TRBV7-6
j_gene: TRBJ2-7
CDR3nt: TGTGCCAGCAGCTTCGGACAGGGGGAATACAAGCAGTACTTC
CDR3aa: CASSFGQGEYKQYF

d_gene: NA
v_gene: TRBV4-1
j_gene: TRBJ1-2
CDR3nt: TGCGCCAGCAGCCAAGATCCTAGGTCCTATGGCTACACCTTC
CDR3aa: CASSQDPRSYGYTF

d_gene: NA
v_gene: TRBV5-1
j_gene: TRBJ1-1
CDR3nt: TGCGCCAGCAGCTTTGTAGGAGGGACGGGCACTGAAGCTTTCTTT
CDR3aa: CASSFVGGTGTEAFF

d_gene: TRBD1
v_gene: TRBV4-3
j_gene: TRBJ2-1
CDR3nt: TGCGCCAGCAGCTCGAACCGGGACAGGGGTTTTGCTGTGTTCTTC
CDR3aa: CASSSNRDRGFAVFF

d_gene: NA
v_gene: TRBV6-1
j_gene: TRBJ2-7
CDR3nt: TGTGCCAGCAGTGAAGGGTCAGGGGTTTTCTACGAGCAGTACTTC
CDR3aa: CASSEGSGVFYEQYF

d_gene: TRBD1
v_gene: TRBV7-9
j_gene: TRBJ1-1
CDR3nt: TGTGCCAGCAGGCCAGGACAGGAGAACACTGAAGCTTTCTTT
CDR3aa: CASRPGQENTEAFF

d_gene: NA
v_gene: TRBV30
j_gene: TRBJ1-4
CDR3nt: TGTGCCTGGGGAGGGGCCTTTGGAGAAAAACTGTTTTTT
CDR3aa: CAWGGAFGEKLFF